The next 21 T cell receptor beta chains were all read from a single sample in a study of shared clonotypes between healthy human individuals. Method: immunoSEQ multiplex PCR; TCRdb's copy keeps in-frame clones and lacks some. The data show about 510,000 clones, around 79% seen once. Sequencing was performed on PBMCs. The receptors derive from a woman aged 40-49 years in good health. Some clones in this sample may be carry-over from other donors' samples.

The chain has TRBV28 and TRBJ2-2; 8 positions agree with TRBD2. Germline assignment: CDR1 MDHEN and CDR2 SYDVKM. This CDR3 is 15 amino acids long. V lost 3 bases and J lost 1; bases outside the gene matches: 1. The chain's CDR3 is CASSFAGGNTGELFF. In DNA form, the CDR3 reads TGTGCCAGCAGTTTCGCGGGAGGGAACACCGGGGAGCTGTTTTTT.

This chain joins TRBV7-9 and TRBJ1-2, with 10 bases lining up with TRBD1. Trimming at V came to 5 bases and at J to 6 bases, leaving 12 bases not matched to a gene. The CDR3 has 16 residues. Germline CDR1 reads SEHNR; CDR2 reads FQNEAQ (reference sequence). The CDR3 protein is CASSRPGQGNENGYTF. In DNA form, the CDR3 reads TGTGCCAGCAGCCGCCCGGGACAGGGGAACGAGAATGGCTACACCTTC. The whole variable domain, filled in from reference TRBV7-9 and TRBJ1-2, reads DTGVSQNPRHKITKRGQNVTFRCDPISEHNRLYWYRQTLGQGPEFLTYFQNEAQLEKSRLLSDRFSAERPKGSFSTLEIQRTEQGDSAMYLCASSRPGQGNENGYTFGSGTRLTVV.

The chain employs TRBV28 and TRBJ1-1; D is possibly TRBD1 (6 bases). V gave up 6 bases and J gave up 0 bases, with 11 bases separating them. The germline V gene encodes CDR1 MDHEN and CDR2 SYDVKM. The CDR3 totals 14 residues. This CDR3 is CASRGGAVNTEAFF. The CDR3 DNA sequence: TGTGCCAGCAGGGGGGGGGCGGTGAACACTGAAGCTTTCTTT.

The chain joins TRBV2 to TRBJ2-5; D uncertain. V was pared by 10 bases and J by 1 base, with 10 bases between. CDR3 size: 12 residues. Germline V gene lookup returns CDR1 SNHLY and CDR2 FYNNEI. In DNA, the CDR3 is TGTGCCACCCGGGTCCCCCAAGAGACCCAGTACTTC. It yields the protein CATRVPQETQYF.

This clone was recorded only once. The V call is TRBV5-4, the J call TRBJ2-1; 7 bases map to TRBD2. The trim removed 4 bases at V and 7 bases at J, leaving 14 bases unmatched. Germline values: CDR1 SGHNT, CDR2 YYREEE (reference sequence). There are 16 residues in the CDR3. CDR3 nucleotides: TGTGCCAGCAGCGCCGGACTAGGACAATTAAATAATGAGCAGTTCTTC. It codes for CASSAGLGQLNNEQFF. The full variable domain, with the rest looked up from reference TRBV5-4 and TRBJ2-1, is ETGVTQSPTHLIKTRGQQVTLRCSSQSGHNTVSWYQQALGQGPQFIFQYYREEENGRGNFPPRFSGLQFPNYSSELNVNALELDDSALYLCASSAGLGQLNNEQFFGPGTRLTVL.

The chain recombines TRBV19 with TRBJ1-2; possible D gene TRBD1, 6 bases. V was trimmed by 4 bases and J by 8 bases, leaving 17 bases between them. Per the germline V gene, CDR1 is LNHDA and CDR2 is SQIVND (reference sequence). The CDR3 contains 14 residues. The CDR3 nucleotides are TGTGCCAGTAGTAGGCCCGGGACAAATGCAGGCTACACCTTC. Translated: CASSRPGTNAGYTF.

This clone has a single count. The CDR3 loop reads CASRTSGRSGELFF. The CDR3 nucleotides are TGTGCCAGCAGAACTAGCGGGAGGTCCGGGGAGCTGTTTTTT. This rearrangement joins TRBV6-1 to TRBJ2-2; 12 nucleotides line up with TRBD2. V dropped 6 bases and J dropped 6; count of bases not matched to a gene: 2. CDR1 is MNHNS and CDR2 is SASEGT in the germline V gene. The CDR3 is 14 amino acids.

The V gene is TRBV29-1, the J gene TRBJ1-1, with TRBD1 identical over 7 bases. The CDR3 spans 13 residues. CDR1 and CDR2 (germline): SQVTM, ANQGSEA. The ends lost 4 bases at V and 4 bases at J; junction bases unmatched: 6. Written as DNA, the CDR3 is TGCAGCGTTGTACCTCCAGGGGGCACTGAAGCTTTCTTT. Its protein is CSVVPPGGTEAFF.

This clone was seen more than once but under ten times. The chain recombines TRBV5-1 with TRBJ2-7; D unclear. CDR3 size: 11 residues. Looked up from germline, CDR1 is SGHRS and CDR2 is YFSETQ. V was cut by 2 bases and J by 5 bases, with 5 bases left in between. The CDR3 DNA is TGCGCCAGCAGCTTCTCGAACGAGCAGTACTTC. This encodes CASSFSNEQYF.

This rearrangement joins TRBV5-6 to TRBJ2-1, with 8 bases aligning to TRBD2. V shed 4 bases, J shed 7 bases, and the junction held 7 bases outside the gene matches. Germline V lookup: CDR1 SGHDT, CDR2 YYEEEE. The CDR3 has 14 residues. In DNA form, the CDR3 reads TGTGCCAGCAGCCTACGAGCGGGAGTTAATGAGCAGTTCTTC. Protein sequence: CASSLRAGVNEQFF.

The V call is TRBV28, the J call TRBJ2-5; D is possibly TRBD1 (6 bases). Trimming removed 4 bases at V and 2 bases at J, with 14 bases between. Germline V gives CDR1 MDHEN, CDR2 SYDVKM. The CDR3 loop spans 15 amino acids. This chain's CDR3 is CASSSPGQQQETQYF. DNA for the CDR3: TGTGCCAGCAGTTCTCCGGGACAACAACAAGAGACCCAGTACTTC.

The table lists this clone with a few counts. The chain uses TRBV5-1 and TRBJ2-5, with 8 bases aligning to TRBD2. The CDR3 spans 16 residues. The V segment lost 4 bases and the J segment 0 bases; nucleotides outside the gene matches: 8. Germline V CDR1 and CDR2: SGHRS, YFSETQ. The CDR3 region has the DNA TGCGCCAGCAGCCCCAATCCGGGGGGGCACCAAGAGACCCAGTACTTC. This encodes CASSPNPGGHQETQYF.

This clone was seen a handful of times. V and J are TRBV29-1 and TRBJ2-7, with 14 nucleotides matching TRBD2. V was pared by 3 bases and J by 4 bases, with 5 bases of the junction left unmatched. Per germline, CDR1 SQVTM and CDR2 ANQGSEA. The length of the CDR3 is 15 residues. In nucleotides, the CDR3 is TGCAGCGTTGAGGGGACTAGCGGGAGTAAATACGAGCAGTACTTC. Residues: CSVEGTSGSKYEQYF.

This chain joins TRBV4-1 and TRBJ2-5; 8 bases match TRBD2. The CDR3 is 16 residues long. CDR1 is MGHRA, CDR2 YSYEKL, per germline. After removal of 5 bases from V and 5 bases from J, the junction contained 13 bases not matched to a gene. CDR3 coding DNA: TGCGCCAGCAGCTCCCGATCCGCGGGAGGCTGGGAGACCCAGTACTTC. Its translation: CASSSRSAGGWETQYF.

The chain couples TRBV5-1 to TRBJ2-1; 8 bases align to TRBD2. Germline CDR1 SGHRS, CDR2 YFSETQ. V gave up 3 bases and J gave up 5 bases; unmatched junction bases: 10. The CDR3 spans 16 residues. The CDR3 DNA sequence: TGCGCCAGCAGCTCACCAGGACTAGCTGTAAACAATGAGCAGTTCTTC. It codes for CASSSPGLAVNNEQFF.

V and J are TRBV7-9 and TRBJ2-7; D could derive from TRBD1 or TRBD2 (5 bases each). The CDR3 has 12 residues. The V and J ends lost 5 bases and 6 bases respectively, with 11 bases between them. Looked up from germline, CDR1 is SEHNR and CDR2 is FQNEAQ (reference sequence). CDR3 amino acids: CASSPFGGEQYF. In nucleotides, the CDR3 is TGTGCCAGCAGCCCGTTTGGGGGCGAGCAGTACTTC.

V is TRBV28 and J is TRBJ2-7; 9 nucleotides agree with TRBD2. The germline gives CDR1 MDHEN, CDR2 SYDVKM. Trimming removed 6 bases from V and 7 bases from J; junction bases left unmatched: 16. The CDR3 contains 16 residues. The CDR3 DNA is TGTGCCAGCAGCCTATCCCCCCTCGTAGCGGGAGAGGAGCAGTACTTC. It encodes CASSLSPLVAGEEQYF.

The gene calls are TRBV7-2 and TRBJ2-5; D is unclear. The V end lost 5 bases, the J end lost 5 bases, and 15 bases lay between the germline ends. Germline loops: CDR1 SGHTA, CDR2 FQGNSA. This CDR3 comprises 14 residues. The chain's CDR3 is CASSPDPHWETQYF. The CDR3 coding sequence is TGTGCCAGCAGCCCGGACCCGCATTGGGAGACCCAGTACTTC.

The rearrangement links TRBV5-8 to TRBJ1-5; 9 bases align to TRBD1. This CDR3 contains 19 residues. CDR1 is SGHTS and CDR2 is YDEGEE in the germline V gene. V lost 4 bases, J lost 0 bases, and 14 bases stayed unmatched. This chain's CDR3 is CASSQPGTGRTYSNQPQHF. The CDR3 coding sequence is TGTGCCAGCAGCCAGCCCGGGACAGGGCGAACGTATAGCAATCAGCCCCAGCATTTT.

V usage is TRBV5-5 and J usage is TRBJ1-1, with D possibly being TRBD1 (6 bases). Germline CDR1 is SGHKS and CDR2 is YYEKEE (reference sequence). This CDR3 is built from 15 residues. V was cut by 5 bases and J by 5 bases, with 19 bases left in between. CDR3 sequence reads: CASRSGQPDGTEAFF. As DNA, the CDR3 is TGTGCCAGCAGATCAGGACAGCCTGATGGGACTGAAGCTTTCTTT.

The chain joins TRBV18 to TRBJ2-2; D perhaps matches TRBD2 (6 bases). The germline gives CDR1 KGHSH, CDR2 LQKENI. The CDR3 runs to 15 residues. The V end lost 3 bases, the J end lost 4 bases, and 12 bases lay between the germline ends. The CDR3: CASSPQVGGTGELFF. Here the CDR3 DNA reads TGTGCCAGCTCACCCCAGGTCGGGGGCACCGGGGAGCTGTTTTTT.